This record concerns one T cell receptor beta chain sequence. These data are taken from a study of glioma-infiltrating T cells after dendritic cell vaccination. Libraries were prepared by immunoSEQ multiplex PCR; TCRdb keeps only in-frame clonotypes and omits some of them. This sample yields approximately 99,000 clones, of which 80% are seen a single time; roughly 5.9% belongs to the top ten. The time point was: after dendritic cell vaccination, including at tumor progression/relapse. The starting material was blood, obtained after dendritic cell vaccination. The receptor comes from a human donor with glioblastoma.

CDR3 coding DNA: TGCAGTGCTAGACAAAATTCACCCCTCCACTTT. Its protein product is CSARQNSPLHF. The rearrangement links TRBV20-1 to TRBJ1-6; D gene unclear. V dropped 2 bases and J dropped 7 bases, with 3 bases sitting between them. Germline-derived CDR1 and CDR2 are DFQATT and SNEGSKA (reference sequence). This CDR3 comprises 11 residues.